The 30 T cell receptor beta chains reported below all come from one sample, sequenced in a study of blood T cells in healthy people across ages. For the second PCR, which ran for about 6 to 12 cycles, a sample-barcoded 5' primer and a J-beta primer mix were used. TCRdb re-called the 5' RACE reads through MiXCR, storing one row per CDR3 protein. The sample lists about 970,000 distinct CDR3 sequences, roughly 51% occurring once. Material for sequencing was blood. The receptors derive from a woman between 55 and 75 years old in good health.

The J gene is TRBJ1-4, the V gene TRBV6-5; no definite D call. Germline V gives CDR1 MNHEY, CDR2 SVGAGI. Trimming took 5 bases from V and 0 from J, leaving 7 bases between them. CDR3 length: 14 amino acids. In nucleotides, the CDR3 is TGTGCCAGCAGTGACGGTTCAACTAATGAAAAACTGTTTTTT. Protein product: CASSDGSTNEKLFF.

This clonotype was picked up a small number of times. The CDR3 is CASSLGPGEVVSEAFF. The DNA for the CDR3 is TGTGCCAGCAGCTTAGGCCCAGGGGAAGTGGTTTCTGAAGCTTTCTTT. V gene TRBV13 combines with J gene TRBJ1-1; possibly TRBD1 for D (6 bases). The CDR3 is 16 residues long. Germline loops: CDR1 PRHDT, CDR2 FYEKMQ (reference sequence). Between the trimmed V and J ends, which lost 0 bases and 6 bases, there was a span of 17 bases.

The chain employs TRBV5-1 and TRBJ2-1, with 7 bases lining up with TRBD2. The CDR3 has 16 residues. The V and J ends lost 4 bases and 5 bases, in that order; junction bases with no gene match: 12. Germline V CDR1 and CDR2: SGHRS, YFSETQ. This CDR3 reads CASSAGTTHPNNEQFF. The CDR3 DNA follows: TGCGCCAGCAGCGCGGGGACTACCCACCCGAACAATGAGCAGTTCTTC.

The chain couples TRBV5-1 to TRBJ2-6; D remains ambiguous. The CDR3 is made up of 15 amino acids. Germline CDR1 SGHRS, CDR2 YFSETQ. Trimming removed 3 bases from V and 0 bases from J, with 7 bases in between. The CDR3 is CASSSTDSGANVLTF. The CDR3, as DNA: TGCGCCAGCAGCTCAACGGACTCTGGGGCCAACGTCCTGACTTTC. The full variable domain, with the rest looked up from reference TRBV5-1 and TRBJ2-6, is KAGVTQTPRYLIKTRGQQVTLSCSPISGHRSVSWYQQTPGQGLQFLFEYFSETQRNKGNFPGRFSGRQFSNSRSEMNVSTLELGDSALYLCASSSTDSGANVLTFGAGSRLTVL.

This clonotype has only one observation. A read error may produce the germline difference seen at one junction end. The chain combines TRBV4-3 with TRBJ1-1; a weak D match, TRBD1 (6 bases). CDR3 size: 14 residues. The V gene's germline CDR1 is LGHNA and CDR2 YSLEER. Written as DNA, the CDR3 is TGCGCCAGCAGCCAACAGGGGTTGAACACTAAAGCTTTCTTT. This encodes CASSQQGLNTKAFF.

This clonotype was seen only a few times. V usage is TRBV7-6 and J usage is TRBJ2-5; either TRBD1 or TRBD2 may supply D (5 bases each). Trimming took 4 bases from V and 2 from J, leaving 17 bases between them. CDR3 length: 16 amino acids. Germline-derived CDR1 and CDR2 are SGHVS and FNYEAQ. In DNA form, the CDR3 reads TGTGCCAGCAGCTGGGACGCCGTAAGGGGACAAGAGACCCAGTACTTC. Its protein product is CASSWDAVRGQETQYF.

The chain is built from TRBV28 and TRBJ2-1; 10 bases match TRBD2. The CDR3 extends over 16 amino acids. Unmatched junction bases numbered 4, after V lost 1 base and J lost 4 bases. Germline V CDR1 and CDR2: MDHEN, SYDVKM. For the CDR3, the DNA is TGTGCCAGCAGTTTATCAAGGACTAGCGGATACAATGAGCAGTTCTTC. It is translated as CASSLSRTSGYNEQFF.

This chain connects TRBV6-2 or TRBV6-3 to TRBJ2-7; the D is unclear. The CDR3 is 12 residues long. Germline assignment: CDR1 MNHEY and CDR2 SVGEGT. Trimming removed 4 bases at V and 5 bases at J, with 9 bases between. The CDR3 region has the DNA TGTGCCAGCAGTTCGCAGGACCACGAGCAGTACTTC. It yields the protein CASSSQDHEQYF.

This clonotype was counted between two and nine times. The gene calls are TRBV7-2 and TRBJ2-6, with 9 bases matching TRBD1. Germline CDR1 is SGHTA and CDR2 is FQGNSA. V shed 5 bases, J shed 2 bases, and the junction held 7 bases outside the gene matches. The CDR3 consists of 17 residues. CDR3 region: CASSGGQGTPGANVLTF. The CDR3 region has the DNA TGTGCCAGCAGCGGAGGACAGGGGACTCCTGGGGCCAACGTCCTGACTTTC. Based on the CDR3 plus reference TRBV7-2 and TRBJ2-6, the full variable domain is GAGVSQSPSNKVTEKGKDVELRCDPISGHTALYWYRQSLGQGLEFLIYFQGNSAPDKSGLPSDRFSAERTGGSVSTLTIQRTQQEDSAVYLCASSGGQGTPGANVLTFGAGSRLTVL.

The rearrangement joins TRBV20-1 to TRBJ2-1; 8 bases align to TRBD2. The CDR3 extends over 15 amino acids. Germline loops: CDR1 DFQATT, CDR2 SNEGSKA (reference sequence). V lost 1 base and J lost 5; bases outside the gene matches: 7. The chain's CDR3 is CSARVSGISHNEQFF. DNA of the CDR3: TGCAGTGCTAGAGTTAGCGGGATTTCCCACAATGAGCAGTTCTTC.

This chain joins TRBV7-7 and TRBJ2-2, with unresolved D. V gave up 6 bases and J gave up 4 bases, with 12 bases separating them. The CDR3 totals 14 residues. Germline V gene data show CDR1 as SSHAT and CDR2 as FNYEAQ (reference sequence). CDR3 sequence reads: CASRWIASTGELFF. CDR3 bases: TGTGCCAGCAGATGGATCGCGAGCACCGGGGAGCTGTTTTTT. Full variable domain (rest looked up from reference TRBV7-7 and TRBJ2-2): GAGVSQSPRYKVTKRGQDVTLRCDPISSHATLYWYQQALGQGPEFLTYFNYEAQPDKSGLPSDRFSAERPEGSISTLTIQRTEQRDSAMYRCASRWIASTGELFFGEGSRLTVL.

This clonotype was seen a handful of times. The V gene is TRBV29-1, the J gene TRBJ2-1, with 11 bases that match TRBD2. The germline V gene has CDR1 SQVTM and CDR2 ANQGSEA. The ends lost 7 bases at V and 9 bases at J; junction bases unmatched: 17. The CDR3 runs 16 residues. Here the CDR3 DNA reads TGCAGCGCCGTGACCATGTTTGGTCTAGCGGGAGGTGAGCAGTTCTTC. Its protein product is CSAVTMFGLAGGEQFF.

V and J are TRBV25-1 and TRBJ2-1; D unresolved. V was cut by 4 bases and J by 14 bases, with 12 bases left in between. The CDR3 has 11 residues. Germline V gives CDR1 MGHDK, CDR2 SYGVNS. The CDR3 loop reads CASSAAYLKFF. The CDR3 DNA reads as TGTGCCAGCAGTGCGGCTTATCTTAAGTTCTTC.

CDR3 sequence: CASSGTSAIETQYF. The CDR3 region has the DNA TGTGCCAGCAGCGGGACTAGCGCAATCGAGACCCAGTACTTC. V and J are TRBV6-1 and TRBJ2-5; 10 bases are shared with TRBD2. V was pared by 6 bases and J by 5 bases, with 6 bases of the junction left unmatched. Germline CDR1 is MNHNS and CDR2 is SASEGT. The CDR3 contains 14 residues.

This chain joins TRBV20-1 and TRBJ1-2; no firm D call. The CDR3 spans 14 residues. Germline V lookup: CDR1 DFQATT, CDR2 SNEGSKA (reference sequence). Trimming pared 0 bases from V and 2 bases from J, leaving 10 bases between. The DNA of the CDR3 is TGCAGTGCTAGAGATCACCACAACAACTATGGCTACACCTTC. This encodes CSARDHHNNYGYTF.

The V and J genes are TRBV20-1 and TRBJ1-3; D remains unclear. This CDR3 has 14 residues. Germline values: CDR1 DFQATT, CDR2 SNEGSKA (reference sequence). V was clipped by 3 bases and J by 0 bases, with 9 bases between them. The CDR3 region has the DNA TGCAGTGCTAGCTCTCGAAACTCTGGAAACACCATATATTTT. Its translation: CSASSRNSGNTIYF.

Remarks on this clonotype: The germline gene is not matched at one end of the junction; a read error may be the cause. The chain joins TRBV7-8 to TRBJ2-1; D is unclear. The CDR3 sequence is 17 residues long. Germline V gene sequence: CDR1 SGHVS, CDR2 FQNEAQ. This CDR3 is CVSSLLFTWVVYNEQFF. Here the CDR3 DNA reads TGTGTCAGCAGCTTGCTTTTCACCTGGGTGGTTTACAATGAGCAGTTCTTC.

The chain recombines TRBV20-1 with TRBJ2-3, with D maybe TRBD2 (5 bases). Trimming shortened V by 5 bases and J by 3 bases, and 15 bases separated the two germline ends. The CDR3 contains 14 residues. The germline CDR1 and CDR2 sequences are DFQATT and SNEGSKA (reference sequence). CDR3 protein: CSAPVRSATDTQYF. The CDR3 DNA reads TGCAGTGCTCCTGTCCGTAGCGCGACAGATACGCAGTATTTT.

This clonotype appeared a few times. V and J are TRBV7-9 and TRBJ2-7; the match to TRBD1 covers 10 bases. The germline gives CDR1 SEHNR, CDR2 FQNEAQ (reference sequence). This CDR3 region has 14 residues. The V segment lost 4 bases and the J segment 3 bases; nucleotides outside the gene matches: 3. The CDR3: CASSWGTGVYEQYF. The CDR3 DNA is TGTGCCAGCAGCTGGGGGACAGGGGTCTACGAGCAGTACTTC.

The chain uses TRBV3-1 and TRBJ1-2; possible D gene TRBD1, 5 bases. The germline V and J ends were trimmed by 0 bases and 4 bases, with 12 bases remaining between them. Germline assignment: CDR1 LGHDT and CDR2 YNNKEL (reference sequence). The length of the CDR3 is 15 residues. For the CDR3, the DNA is TGTGCCAGCAGCCAAGAAGGACATTCTACCTATGGCTACACCTTC. Its protein is CASSQEGHSTYGYTF.

There are many counts of this clonotype. The chain couples TRBV4-2 to TRBJ2-7; D is possibly TRBD2 (6 bases). There are 18 residues in the CDR3. Germline V gene lookup returns CDR1 LGHNA and CDR2 YNFKEQ. Trimming shortened V by 1 base and J by 2 bases, and 21 bases separated the two germline ends. This CDR3 reads CASSQVSGLGGTPYEQYF. The CDR3 bases are TGTGCCAGCAGCCAAGTGTCAGGGCTCGGCGGGACGCCCTACGAGCAGTACTTC.

A few counts support this clonotype. The V and J genes are TRBV2 and TRBJ2-5, with 11 bases identical to TRBD1. J was trimmed by 4 bases and V by 11 bases; bases with no gene match: 3. The CDR3 is made up of 12 amino acids. Per the germline V gene, CDR1 is SNHLY and CDR2 is FYNNEI. The CDR3: CAGQGARETQYF. The CDR3 DNA follows: TGTGCCGGACAGGGGGCGAGAGAGACCCAGTACTTC.

This clonotype was seen a handful of times. The chain combines TRBV6-6 with TRBJ1-4; D unclear. This CDR3 has 13 residues. Between the trimmed V and J ends, which lost 4 bases and 7 bases, there was a span of 10 bases. Germline CDR1 and CDR2: MNHNY and SVGAGI (reference sequence). The CDR3 sequence is CASSLRGSEKLFF. As DNA, the CDR3 is TGTGCCAGCAGTTTGAGAGGGAGTGAAAAACTGTTTTTT.

This chain links TRBV7-8 with TRBJ2-1, with TRBD1 matching over 7 bases. Per the germline V gene, CDR1 is SGHVS and CDR2 is FQNEAQ. V was clipped by 1 base and J by 9 bases; unmatched bases: 18. The CDR3 totals 18 residues. The CDR3 spells CASSLGETGLPFPLEQFF. CDR3 DNA sequence: TGTGCCAGCAGCTTAGGCGAGACAGGGTTGCCCTTTCCTCTTGAGCAGTTCTTC.

A few counts support this clonotype. The chain uses TRBV18 and TRBJ2-5; D unclear. The CDR3 covers 15 residues. Germline-derived CDR1 and CDR2 are KGHSH and LQKENI. V was cut by 2 bases and J by 4 bases, with 14 bases left in between. CDR3 in DNA: TGTGCCAGCTCACCATCCAGCCCGTGGCGAGAGACCCAGTACTTC. Protein sequence: CASSPSSPWRETQYF.

On this clonotype itself: A read error may be the cause here, since a much bigger clone is one base away. CDR3 DNA sequence: TGTGCCAGCAGCAGCGGGACAGGATTCTCTGGGGCCAGCGTCCTGACTTTC. This sequence encodes CASSSGTGFSGASVLTF. The rearrangement links TRBV7-9 to TRBJ2-6; D is perhaps TRBD1 (8 bases). This CDR3 contains 17 residues. From germline, CDR1 is SEHNR and CDR2 FQNEAQ (reference sequence).

The sample holds a few counts of this clonotype. This rearrangement joins TRBV29-1 to TRBJ2-7; 12 bases fit TRBD2. Unmatched junction bases numbered 8, after V lost 4 bases and J lost 7 bases. The CDR3 is 14 amino acids. Per germline, CDR1 SQVTM and CDR2 ANQGSEA. Here the CDR3 reads CSVATSGSGNEQYF. CDR3 DNA: TGCAGCGTTGCGACTAGCGGGAGTGGGAATGAGCAGTACTTC.

This chain's CDR3 is CASSLEGGPSYEQYF. The CDR3 DNA is TGTGCCAGCAGCTTAGAGGGGGGGCCCTCCTACGAGCAGTACTTC. The rearrangement links TRBV7-2 to TRBJ2-7, with D possibly being TRBD2 (7 bases). Germline V CDR1 and CDR2: SGHTA, FQGNSA. V was clipped by 1 base and J by 0 bases, with 10 bases between them. This CDR3 region has 15 residues.

V is TRBV29-1 and J is TRBJ2-1; D is tentatively TRBD1 or TRBD2 (5 bases each). Germline lookup yields CDR1 SQVTM and CDR2 ANQGSEA. The length of the CDR3 is 13 residues. V was clipped by 4 bases and J by 6 bases, with 13 bases between them. The CDR3 DNA follows: TGCAGCGTTGGTACCGGGACCCCCAATGAGCAGTTCTTC. Its translation is CSVGTGTPNEQFF.

This clonotype showed up many times. This chain links TRBV20-1 with TRBJ2-3, with D possibly matching TRBD2 (5 bases). Germline V lookup: CDR1 DFQATT, CDR2 SNEGSKA (reference sequence). The CDR3 spans 10 residues. In nucleotides, the CDR3 is TGCAGCGCTCGGAGGGATACGCAGTATTTT. The encoded protein is CSARRDTQYF.